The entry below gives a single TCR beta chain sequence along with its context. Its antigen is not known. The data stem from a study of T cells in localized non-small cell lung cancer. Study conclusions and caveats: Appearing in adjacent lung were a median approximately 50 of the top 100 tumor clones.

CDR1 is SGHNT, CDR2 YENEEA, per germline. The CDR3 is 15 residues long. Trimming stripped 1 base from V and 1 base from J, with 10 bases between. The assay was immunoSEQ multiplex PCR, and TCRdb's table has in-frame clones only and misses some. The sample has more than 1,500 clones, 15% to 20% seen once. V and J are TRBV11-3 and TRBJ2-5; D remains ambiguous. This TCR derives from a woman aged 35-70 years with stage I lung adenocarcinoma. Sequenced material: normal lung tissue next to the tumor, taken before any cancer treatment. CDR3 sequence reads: CASSLVQIFQETQYF. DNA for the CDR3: TGTGCCAGCAGCTTAGTCCAGATCTTCCAAGAGACCCAGTACTTC.